These T cell receptor beta chains were read from a single sample in a study of control samples from healthy donors and cancer patients. TCRdb keeps only in-frame clones here, not all; method: immunoSEQ multiplex PCR. The top ten hold approximately 2.3% of the sample, which has about 52,000 clones, 85% to 95% seen once. The sequenced material came from blood. The receptors were gathered from a man aged 25-40 years in good health. The CDR3 runs from the conserved cysteine through the conserved F or W. A D gene is named only where the DNA matches it firmly. Size values are once, few and many counts, or a class for expanded clones, and some rows have none.

d_call	clone_size	v_call	j_call	cdr3_nt	cdr3_aa
NA	NA	TRBV18	TRBJ1-4	TGTGCCAGCTCACCCACGTTCCAGGGTGAAACTAATGAAAAACTGTTTTTT	CASSPTFQGETNEKLFF
NA	NA	TRBV4-1	TRBJ2-7	TGCGCCAGCAGCCAAGATCTTGGGGTTTACGAGCAGTACTTC	CASSQDLGVYEQYF
NA	NA	TRBV4-2	TRBJ1-6	TGTGCCAGCAGCCAAGAGGGGGGGACGCATCATTCACCCCTCCACTTT	CASSQEGGTHHSPLHF
TRBD2	NA	TRBV29-1	TRBJ2-3	TGCAGCGTTGAATACTCGGGACTAGCGCTCACAGATACGCAGTATTTT	CSVEYSGLALTDTQYF
NA	NA	TRBV30	TRBJ1-4	TGTGCCTGGAGTGTGGGGCGCCTCTTTTCCGGGACAAGTGGGGAAAAACTGTTTTTT	CAWSVGRLFSGTSGEKLFF
NA	NA	TRBV5-5	TRBJ2-7	TGTGCCAGCAGCCCGGCGGGGAGAGGCGACGAGCAGTACTTC	CASSPAGRGDEQYF
TRBD2	once	TRBV7-8	TRBJ2-7	TGTGCCAGCAGCCGAGGTAAGGGACTAGCGGTCCGAGGGGAGCAGTACTTC	CASSRGKGLAVRGEQYF
TRBD2	once	TRBV4-1	TRBJ2-1	TGCGCCAGCAGCCTTCGGACTAGCGGGAGTTCTGACAATGAGCAGTTCTTC	CASSLRTSGSSDNEQFF
NA	NA	TRBV2	TRBJ2-7	TGTGCCAGCAGTGCCTGGGACGAGCAGTACTTC	CASSAWDEQYF
NA	few	TRBV13	TRBJ2-7	TGTGCCAGCAGCTCGAGCGGGTCTTGGCGCGAGCAGTACTTC	CASSSSGSWREQYF
TRBD1	NA	TRBV19	TRBJ1-2	TGTGCCAGTAGTAACCCTCGACAGGGGGCAAAATTCGACTATGGCTACACCTTC	CASSNPRQGAKFDYGYTF
NA	NA	TRBV28	TRBJ1-2	TGTGCCAGCAGGGACCAGGGGTGGGGCTACACCTTC	CASRDQGWGYTF
NA	NA	TRBV28	TRBJ1-5	TGTGCCAGCAGCAGGACCCCGCGCAGTCAGCCCCAGCATTTT	CASSRTPRSQPQHF
NA	NA	TRBV7-9	TRBJ1-1	TGTGCCAGCAGCTTATCGTACCTTGACACTGAAGCTTTCTTT	CASSLSYLDTEAFF
NA	NA	TRBV5-1	TRBJ2-3	TGCGCCAGCAGTCCCTCGGCCCTAACAGATACGCAGTATTTT	CASSPSALTDTQYF
NA	NA	TRBV28	TRBJ1-2	TGTGCCAGCAGCTTAGTGGGGGGAGGCTACACCTTC	CASSLVGGGYTF
TRBD1	NA	TRBV6-6	TRBJ2-1	TGTGCCAGCAGTTACCCACAGGGGGCTTATGACAATGAGCAGTTCTTC	CASSYPQGAYDNEQFF